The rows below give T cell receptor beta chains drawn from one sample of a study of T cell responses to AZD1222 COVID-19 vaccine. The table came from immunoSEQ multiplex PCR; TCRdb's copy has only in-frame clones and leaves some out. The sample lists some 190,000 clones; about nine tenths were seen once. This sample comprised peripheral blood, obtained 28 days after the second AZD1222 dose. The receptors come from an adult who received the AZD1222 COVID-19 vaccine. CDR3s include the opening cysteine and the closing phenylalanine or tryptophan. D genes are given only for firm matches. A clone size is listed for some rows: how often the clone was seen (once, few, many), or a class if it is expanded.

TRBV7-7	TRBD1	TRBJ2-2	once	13	TGTGCCAGCACCACAGGGGTAGGCGGGGAGCTGTTTTTT	CASTTGVGGELFF
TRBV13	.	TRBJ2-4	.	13	TGTGCCAGCAGCCTGGTAAACCGGGACAATCAGTACTTC	CASSLVNRDNQYF
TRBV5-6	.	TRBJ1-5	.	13	TGTGCCAGCAGCCACTCGGCGGATCAGCCCCAGCATTTT	CASSHSADQPQHF
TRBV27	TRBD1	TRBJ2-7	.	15	TGTGCCAGCAGTTTAGGACAGGGGGCCAACTACGAGCAGTACTTC	CASSLGQGANYEQYF
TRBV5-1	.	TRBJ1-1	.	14	TGCGCCAGCAGCCTCAGGGTCACGAACACTGAAGCTTTCTTT	CASSLRVTNTEAFF
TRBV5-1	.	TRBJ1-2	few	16	TGCGCCAGCAGCTTGTTGGGGATGGGGGGCCTCGATGGCTACACCTTC	CASSLLGMGGLDGYTF
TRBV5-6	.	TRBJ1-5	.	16	TGTGCCAGCAGCTTGCGACCGGGAGCAAACAATCAGCCCCAGCATTTT	CASSLRPGANNQPQHF
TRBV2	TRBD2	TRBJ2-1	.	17	TGTGCCAGCAGTGAGGGGGGGACCGGGACTGCAGTGGGCGTGCAGTTCTTC	CASSEGGTGTAVGVQFF
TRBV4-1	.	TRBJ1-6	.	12	TGCGCCAGCAGCCACGAGAATTCACCCCTCCACTTT	CASSHENSPLHF
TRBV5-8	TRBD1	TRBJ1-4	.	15	TGTGCCAGCAGCCCAGGACAGGGGTCAAGTGAAAAACTGTTTTTT	CASSPGQGSSEKLFF
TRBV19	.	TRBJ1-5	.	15	TGTGCCAGTAGTATCGGGCAGGGAGGGTTTCAGCCCCAGCATTTT	CASSIGQGGFQPQHF
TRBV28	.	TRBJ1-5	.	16	TGTGCCAGCAGTTTATTAGGGGGGGTAAGCAATCAGCCCCAGCATTTT	CASSLLGGVSNQPQHF
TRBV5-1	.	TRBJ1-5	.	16	TGCGCCAGCAGCTTGGGTGGCCCGGTGGGCAATCAGCCCCAGCATTTT	CASSLGGPVGNQPQHF
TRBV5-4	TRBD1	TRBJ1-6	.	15	TGTGCCAGCAGCCTACAGGGGTTGTATGGTTCACCCCTCCACTTT	CASSLQGLYGSPLHF
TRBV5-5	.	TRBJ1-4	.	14	TGTGCCAGCAGCTGGGGACAACTTGACGAAAAACTGTTTTTT	CASSWGQLDEKLFF
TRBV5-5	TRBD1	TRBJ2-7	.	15	TGTGCCAGCAGCTCGCAGGGGGTAAACTCCTACGAGCAGTACTTC	CASSSQGVNSYEQYF
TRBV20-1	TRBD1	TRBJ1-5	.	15	TGCAGTGCTAGTCCGGGGCGCAGGGGGGCTCAGCCCCAGCATTTT	CSASPGRRGAQPQHF
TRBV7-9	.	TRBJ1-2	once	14	TGTGCCAGCAGCTTAAGGCAGGAGGCCTATGGCTACACCTTC	CASSLRQEAYGYTF
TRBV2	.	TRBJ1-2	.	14	TGTGCCAGCAGTGAGTCGAGGGCCCGCTATGGCTACACCTTC	CASSESRARYGYTF
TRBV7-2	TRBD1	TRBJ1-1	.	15	TGTGCCAGCAGCGGAACAGGGGGGGTTAACACTGAAGCTTTCTTT	CASSGTGGVNTEAFF
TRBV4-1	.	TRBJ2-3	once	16	TGCGCCAGCAGCCAAGATCTGGCTAGCGGCACAGATACGCAGTATTTT	CASSQDLASGTDTQYF
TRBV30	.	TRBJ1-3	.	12	TGTGGCATTCTGGGCTCTGGAAACACCATATATTTT	CGILGSGNTIYF
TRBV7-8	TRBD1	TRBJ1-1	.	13	TGTGCCAGCAGCCGACAGGGAGACACTGAAGCTTTCTTT	CASSRQGDTEAFF
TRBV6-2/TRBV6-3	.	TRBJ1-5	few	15	TGTGCCAGCAGTTACTCCCCCGATAGCAATCAGCCCCAGCATTTT	CASSYSPDSNQPQHF
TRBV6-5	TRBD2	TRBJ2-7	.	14	TGTGCCAGCACCCTCGAGGCGGGGGGATACGAGCAGTACTTC	CASTLEAGGYEQYF
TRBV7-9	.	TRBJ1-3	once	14	TGTGCCAGCAGCCGGGCAGGTGCTGGAAACACCATATATTTT	CASSRAGAGNTIYF
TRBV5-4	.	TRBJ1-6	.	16	TGTGCCAGCAGCCGGGGACGGCAGACGCCTAATTCACCCCTCCACTTT	CASSRGRQTPNSPLHF
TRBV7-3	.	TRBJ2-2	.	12	TGTGCCAGCCAGACTGAGACCGGGGAGCTGTTTTTT	CASQTETGELFF
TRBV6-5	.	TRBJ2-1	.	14	TGTGCCAGCAGTACGGGTCCGACAGCGAGGGAGCAGTTCTTC	CASSTGPTAREQFF
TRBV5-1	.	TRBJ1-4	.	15	TGCGCCAGCAGCTTGGAGGGGCTCCCTAATGAAAAACTGTTTTTT	CASSLEGLPNEKLFF
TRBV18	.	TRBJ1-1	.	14	TGTGCCAGCTCACCGAGGGGTAGAGAGGCTGAAGCTTTCTTT	CASSPRGREAEAFF
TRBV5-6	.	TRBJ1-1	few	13	TGTGCCAGCAGCTTGTTTCGGAACACTGAAGCTTTCTTT	CASSLFRNTEAFF
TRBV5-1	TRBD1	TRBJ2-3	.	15	TGCGCCAGCAGCCCCTGGACAGGCCCCACAGATACGCAGTATTTT	CASSPWTGPTDTQYF
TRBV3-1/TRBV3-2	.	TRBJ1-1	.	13	TGTGCCAGCAGATCCCACTCGAACACTGAAGCTTTCTTT	CASRSHSNTEAFF
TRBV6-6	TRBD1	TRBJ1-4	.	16	TGTGCCAGCAGTTACTCCCCGACAGGGTTCAATGAAAAACTGTTTTTT	CASSYSPTGFNEKLFF
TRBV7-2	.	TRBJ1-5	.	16	TGTGCCAGCAGCCTTTCCCCTTCGGGACGCGACCAGCCCCAGCATTTT	CASSLSPSGRDQPQHF
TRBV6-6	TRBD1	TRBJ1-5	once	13	TGTGCCAGTGGGACAGGTCGGAATCAGCCCCAGCATTTT	CASGTGRNQPQHF
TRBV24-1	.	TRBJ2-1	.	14	TGTGCCACCAGTGTTGGGGGATCCTACAATGAGCAGTTCTTC	CATSVGGSYNEQFF
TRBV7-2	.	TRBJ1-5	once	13	TGTGCCAGCAGTCAGTCCAGGGATCAGCCCCAGCATTTT	CASSQSRDQPQHF
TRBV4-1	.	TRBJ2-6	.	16	TGCGCCAGCAGCCCGACCTCAGGCTCTGGGGCCAACGTCCTGACTTTC	CASSPTSGSGANVLTF
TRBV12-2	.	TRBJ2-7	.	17	TGTGCAAGTCGACCAGTAACCTTCGGGACAGGGTATTACGAGCAGTACTTC	CASRPVTFGTGYYEQYF
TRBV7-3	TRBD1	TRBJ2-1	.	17	TGTGCCAGCAGCTTAAGGCCTGTGACAGGGGGCTGGAATGAGCAGTTCTTC	CASSLRPVTGGWNEQFF
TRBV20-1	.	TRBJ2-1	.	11	TGCAGTGCCATAATCTACAATGAGCAGTTCTTC	CSAIIYNEQFF
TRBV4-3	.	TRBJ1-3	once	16	TGCGCCAGCAGCCAAGAGGGGGAGGGCTCTGGAAACACCATATATTTT	CASSQEGEGSGNTIYF
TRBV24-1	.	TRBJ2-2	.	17	TGTGCCACCAGTGATTTAACGGCTGCGCAGAACACCGGGGAGCTGTTTTTT	CATSDLTAAQNTGELFF
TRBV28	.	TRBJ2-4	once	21	TGTGCCAGCAGTTTCCCCCCGTTTACCTTCCGGGCCCCCCCGGTCAAAAACATTCAGTACTTC	CASSFPPFTFRAPPVKNIQYF
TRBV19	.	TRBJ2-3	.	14	TGTGCCAGTAGTCCATGGAGCGGGACAGATACGCAGTATTTT	CASSPWSGTDTQYF
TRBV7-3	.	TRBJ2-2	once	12	TGTGCCAGCAGCTGGAGCGATGGGGAGCTGTTTTTT	CASSWSDGELFF
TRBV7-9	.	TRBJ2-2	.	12	TGTGCCAGCAGCGACAGTACCGGGGAGCTGTTTTTT	CASSDSTGELFF
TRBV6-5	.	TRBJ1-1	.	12	TGTGCCAGCAGGGGTTGGAACACTGAAGCTTTCTTT	CASRGWNTEAFF
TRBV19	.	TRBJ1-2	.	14	TGTGCCAGTAGTAGGGGCGCTTCTAACTATGGCTACACCTTC	CASSRGASNYGYTF
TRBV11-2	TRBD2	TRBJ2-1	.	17	TGTGCCAGCAGCTTAGGATCGGGTAGCGGGAGGTACGATGAGCAGTTCTTC	CASSLGSGSGRYDEQFF
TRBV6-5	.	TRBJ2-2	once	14	TGTGCCACAAGCAGGAGGGGGGACACCGGGGAGCTGTTTTTT	CATSRRGDTGELFF